Below are 30 T cell receptor beta chains sequenced from a single sample in a study of cytomegalovirus exposure and HLA in healthy donors. PCR employed 60 Vbeta and 13 Jbeta primers. Assay used: immunoSEQ multiplex PCR; TCRdb lists only in-frame clones, some missing. The data contain some 150,000 clones, roughly 82% of them singletons. Sequenced material: PBMCs. The receptors were gathered from a woman aged 25 to 39 in good health and CMV-seronegative.

In its sample, this clone was seen a few times. V and J are TRBV4-1 and TRBJ2-2; a weak D match, TRBD1 (5 bases). The CDR3 consists of 15 residues. Germline-derived CDR1 and CDR2 are MGHRA and YSYEKL. V was shortened by 5 bases and J by 1 base, with 11 bases between the two germline ends. This CDR3 is CASSRRRENTGELFF. The CDR3 nucleotides are TGCGCCAGCAGCAGACGCAGGGAGAACACCGGGGAGCTGTTTTTT.

The rearrangement joins TRBV28 to TRBJ2-3; possible D gene TRBD1, 5 bases. This CDR3 comprises 16 residues. V lost 8 bases, J lost 0 bases, and 18 bases lay in between. Germline V gene lookup returns CDR1 MDHEN and CDR2 SYDVKM. This CDR3 reads CASPPSLRASTDTQYF. In DNA form, the CDR3 reads TGTGCCAGCCCCCCCTCCCTCAGGGCTAGCACAGATACGCAGTATTTT.

The rearrangement joins TRBV6-4 to TRBJ2-6, with D perhaps matching TRBD1 (5 bases). The CDR3 contains 15 residues. V lost 8 bases to trimming and J lost 0 bases, with 11 bases between them. Germline-derived CDR1 and CDR2 are MRHNA and SNTAGT. CDR3 nucleotide sequence: TGTGCCAGCGGCGACAGAAGCTCTGGGGCCAACGTCCTGACTTTC. It specifies CASGDRSSGANVLTF.

V gene TRBV27 combines with J gene TRBJ1-5, with 8 bases identical to TRBD1. Looked up from germline, CDR1 is MNHEY and CDR2 is SMNVEV (reference sequence). The CDR3 sequence is 16 residues long. V trimming: 5 bases; J trimming: 3 bases; junction bases outside the gene matches: 9. CDR3 region: CASSPRQGPFNQPQHF. Here the CDR3 DNA reads TGTGCCAGCAGTCCACGACAGGGGCCCTTCAATCAGCCCCAGCATTTT.

The rearrangement joins TRBV7-8 to TRBJ2-2, with 7 bases matching TRBD1. After removal of 5 bases from V and 0 bases from J, the junction contained 12 bases not matched to a gene. There are 18 residues in the CDR3. Germline CDR1 SGHVS, CDR2 FQNEAQ. CDR3 loop: CASSHNRDSLANTGELFF. The DNA for the CDR3 is TGTGCCAGCAGCCATAACCGGGACAGCCTCGCGAACACCGGGGAGCTGTTTTTT.

This chain links TRBV28 with TRBJ2-2; 9 positions match TRBD2. Germline V CDR1 and CDR2: MDHEN, SYDVKM. The length of the CDR3 is 16 residues. V lost 6 bases to trimming and J lost 4 bases; unmatched junction nucleotides: 9. CDR3 DNA sequence: TGTGCCAGCAGGGGACTAGCAGGGATCGCCACCGGGGAGCTGTTTTTT. Translated: CASRGLAGIATGELFF.

The chain is built from TRBV5-1 and TRBJ2-7, with TRBD1 matching 8 bases. The CDR3 loop spans 17 amino acids. Germline CDR1 and CDR2: SGHRS and YFSETQ. V lost 0 bases and J lost 5; bases outside the gene matches: 13. CDR3 in amino acids: CASSLDSPGQAINEQYF. Here the CDR3 DNA reads TGCGCCAGCAGCTTGGACTCCCCGGGACAGGCGATAAACGAGCAGTACTTC.

The chain is built from TRBV5-6 and TRBJ2-5, with 7 bases matching TRBD1. CDR1 is SGHDT, CDR2 YYEEEE, per germline. This CDR3 contains 16 residues. J gave up 4 bases and V 0 bases, and 9 bases lay outside the gene matches. CDR3 nucleotides: TGTGCCAGCAGCTTGGCATCTGGACAGGCCGGAGAGACCCAGTACTTC. Its translation is CASSLASGQAGETQYF.

This chain connects TRBV7-9 to TRBJ2-1; 9 nucleotides align to TRBD1. There are 15 residues in the CDR3. V gave up 4 bases and J gave up 5 bases; unmatched junction bases: 6. CDR1 is SEHNR and CDR2 is FQNEAQ in the germline V gene (reference sequence). The CDR3 sequence is CASSSDRGRNNEQFF. Written as DNA, the CDR3 is TGTGCCAGCAGCTCGGACAGGGGTAGGAACAATGAGCAGTTCTTC.

V usage is TRBV15 and J usage is TRBJ2-1; D gene unclear. CDR3 size: 14 residues. Trimming left V 0 bases short and J 10 bases short, with 13 bases between. Germline CDR1 LNHNV, CDR2 YYDKDF (reference sequence). CDR3 loop: CATSRDSGSREQFF. CDR3 DNA: TGTGCCACCAGCAGAGATTCGGGTAGCCGGGAGCAGTTCTTC. Full variable domain (remainder filled in from reference TRBV15 and TRBJ2-1): DAMVIQNPRYQVTQFGKPVTLSCSQTLNHNVMYWYQQKSSQAPKLLFHYYDKDFNNEADTPDNFQSRRPNTSFCFLDIRSPGLGDTAMYLCATSRDSGSREQFFGPGTRLTVL.

The chain is built from TRBV30 and TRBJ1-5; TRBD1 matches at 7 bases. With 1 base clipped from V and 9 bases from J, the junction kept 15 bases outside the gene matches. Per the germline V gene, CDR1 is GTSNPN and CDR2 is SVGIG (reference sequence). CDR3 length: 16 residues. The CDR3 region has the DNA TGTGCCTGGAGTGAGGCGGGCAGGGGGTCTCGGCGGCCCCAGCATTTT. Translation: CAWSEAGRGSRRPQHF. Looking up the rest from reference TRBV30 and TRBJ1-5 gives the full variable domain: SQTIHQWPATLVQPVGSPLSLECTVEGTSNPNLYWYRQAAGRGLQLLFYSVGIGQISSEVPQNLSASRPQDRQFILSSKKLLLSDSGFYLCAWSEAGRGSRRPQHFGDGTRLSIL.

The chain employs TRBV19 and TRBJ1-2, with 10 bases matching TRBD1. The CDR3 is 13 residues long. Unmatched junction bases numbered 4, after V lost 6 bases and J lost 6 bases. The germline gives CDR1 LNHDA, CDR2 SQIVND (reference sequence). CDR3 sequence reads: CASRWGQGNGYTF. The CDR3 bases are TGTGCCAGTAGATGGGGACAGGGGAATGGCTACACCTTC.

V usage is TRBV4-1 and J usage is TRBJ2-7, with 12 bases aligning to TRBD2. The CDR3 is made up of 16 amino acids. The germline V gene encodes CDR1 MGHRA and CDR2 YSYEKL. Germline trimming cut 2 bases from V and 2 bases from J; bases unmatched to any gene: 4. CDR3 DNA: TGCGCCAGCAGCCAACCGACTAGCGGGGGCCCCTACGAGCAGTACTTC. Protein: CASSQPTSGGPYEQYF.

The chain is built from TRBV2 and TRBJ2-1; no definite D call. This CDR3 contains 15 residues. Trimming shortened V by 1 base and J by 0 bases, and 7 bases separated the two germline ends. Germline loops: CDR1 SNHLY, CDR2 FYNNEI. The CDR3 sequence: CASSEDRSSYNEQFF. CDR3 nucleotide sequence: TGTGCCAGCAGTGAAGACAGAAGCTCCTACAATGAGCAGTTCTTC.

The rearrangement joins TRBV4-2 to TRBJ2-7, with D tentatively TRBD2 (5 bases). Per the germline V gene, CDR1 is LGHNA and CDR2 is YNFKEQ. The CDR3 has 15 residues. V dropped 3 bases and J dropped 4 bases, with 16 bases sitting between them. The CDR3 loop is CASSQGEGVGYEQYF. The CDR3 DNA sequence: TGTGCCAGCAGCCAGGGCGAGGGAGTTGGTTACGAGCAGTACTTC.

CDR3 coding DNA: TGCGCCAGCAGCTTGGGACAGGGTGGGTTTAATGAGCAGTTCTTC. Translated: CASSLGQGGFNEQFF. The chain recombines TRBV5-1 with TRBJ2-1, with 7 bases lining up with TRBD1. With 0 bases clipped from V and 7 bases from J, the junction kept 7 bases outside the gene matches. Germline-derived CDR1 and CDR2 are SGHRS and YFSETQ. This CDR3 contains 15 residues.

The V gene is TRBV9, the J gene TRBJ2-7; the D gene is possibly TRBD2 (5 bases). V was clipped by 0 bases and J by 6 bases, with 13 bases between them. The CDR3 loop spans 14 amino acids. In germline, CDR1 is SGDLS, CDR2 YYNGEE. The CDR3 sequence: CASSVGAVRGEQYF. The CDR3 region has the DNA TGTGCCAGCAGCGTAGGCGCGGTCCGGGGCGAGCAGTACTTC.

V is TRBV5-4 and J is TRBJ2-6; possibly TRBD2 for D (5 bases). The CDR3 runs 14 residues. Germline V gives CDR1 SGHNT, CDR2 YYREEE (reference sequence). Trimming took off 5 bases at V and 0 bases at J, with 6 bases between the two ends. The DNA for the CDR3 is TGTGCCAGCAGGGGAGACTCTGGGGCCAACGTCCTGACTTTC. It is translated as CASRGDSGANVLTF.

V is TRBV7-2 and J is TRBJ1-1; 8 bases agree with TRBD1. Germline-derived CDR1 and CDR2 are SGHTA and FQGNSA. The CDR3 length is 12 residues. Unmatched junction bases numbered 2, after V lost 3 bases and J lost 8 bases. The CDR3 region is CASSLRTGEAFF. CDR3 coding DNA: TGTGCCAGCAGCTTGAGGACAGGGGAAGCTTTCTTT. The whole variable domain, remainder taken from reference TRBV7-2 and TRBJ1-1, is GAGVSQSPSNKVTEKGKDVELRCDPISGHTALYWYRQSLGQGLEFLIYFQGNSAPDKSGLPSDRFSAERTGGSVSTLTIQRTQQEDSAVYLCASSLRTGEAFFGQGTRLTVV.

This rearrangement joins TRBV6-5 to TRBJ1-5, with D unclear. V was cut by 2 bases and J by 7 bases, with 12 bases left in between. This CDR3 has 14 residues. Germline CDR1 is MNHEY and CDR2 is SVGAGI. The CDR3: CASSYGRAGQPQHF. Here the CDR3 DNA reads TGTGCCAGCAGTTACGGTAGGGCGGGACAGCCCCAGCATTTT.

The V and J genes are TRBV9 and TRBJ2-7; 8 bases match TRBD2. The CDR3 totals 14 residues. V was clipped by 0 bases and J by 5 bases; unmatched bases: 4. Germline loops: CDR1 SGDLS, CDR2 YYNGEE. CDR3 sequence (DNA): TGTGCCAGCAGCGTAGGAGCGGGAGTAAACGAGCAGTACTTC. Translated: CASSVGAGVNEQYF.

This clone came up a few times. The chain has TRBV12-5 and TRBJ1-1, with D possibly being TRBD1 (5 bases). Looked up from germline, CDR1 is LGHNT and CDR2 is FRNRAP. The CDR3 has 17 amino acids. Between the trimmed V and J ends, which lost 1 base and 3 bases, there was a span of 18 bases. Here the CDR3 DNA reads TGTGCTAGTGGTTTGGCCCTCACCGGGACTTCAGACACTGAAGCTTTCTTT. This codes for CASGLALTGTSDTEAFF.

This chain links TRBV28 with TRBJ2-3; D is unclear. V lost 3 bases and J 2 bases, leaving 6 bases between the germline ends. Germline CDR1 is MDHEN and CDR2 is SYDVKM. The CDR3 is made up of 13 amino acids. CDR3 region: CASSLRNTDTQYF. DNA for the CDR3: TGTGCCAGCAGTTTGAGAAACACAGATACGCAGTATTTT.

V usage is TRBV29-1 and J usage is TRBJ2-7, with 10 bases identical to TRBD2. The CDR3 length is 15 residues. Germline V lookup: CDR1 SQVTM, CDR2 ANQGSEA. The CDR3 sequence is CSHPGEREGLDEQYF. In nucleotides, the CDR3 is TGCAGTCACCCGGGGGAGCGGGAGGGCCTAGACGAGCAGTACTTC.

The chain links TRBV28 to TRBJ2-6, with 12 bases aligning to TRBD1. This CDR3 region has 19 residues. J was trimmed by 1 base and V by 3 bases; bases with no gene match: 7. The V gene's germline CDR1 is MDHEN and CDR2 SYDVKM. CDR3 sequence: CASSLWPGQGASGANVLTF. CDR3 nucleotides: TGTGCCAGCAGTTTGTGGCCGGGACAGGGGGCGTCTGGGGCCAACGTCCTGACTTTC. The full variable domain, its missing parts supplied by reference TRBV28 and TRBJ2-6, is DVKVTQSSRYLVKRTGEKVFLECVQDMDHENMFWYRQDPGLGLRLIYFSYDVKMKEKGDIPEGYSVSREKKERFSLILESASTNQTSMYLCASSLWPGQGASGANVLTFGAGSRLTVL.

The rearrangement links TRBV6-5 to TRBJ2-7; maybe TRBD1 (5 bases). Germline V lookup: CDR1 MNHEY, CDR2 SVGAGI. Trimming removed 0 bases at V and 0 bases at J, with 6 bases between. CDR3 length: 14 residues. The CDR3, as DNA: TGTGCCAGCAGTTACTCCCAGGGCTCCTACGAGCAGTACTTC. It specifies CASSYSQGSYEQYF.

The chain has TRBV19 and TRBJ1-2, with 7 bases matching TRBD1. The CDR3 is made up of 18 amino acids. J lost 2 bases, V lost 6 bases, and 18 bases had no gene match. Germline V gives CDR1 LNHDA, CDR2 SQIVND (reference sequence). CDR3: CASRYVQGRTPDNYGYTF. The CDR3 DNA sequence: TGTGCCAGTAGATATGTACAGGGGAGGACGCCCGACAACTATGGCTACACCTTC.

This chain links TRBV2 with TRBJ2-3; unclear D gene. The germline V gene encodes CDR1 SNHLY and CDR2 FYNNEI. The CDR3 has 16 amino acids. Trimming cost V 7 bases and J 0 bases, with 17 bases left between them. The CDR3 spells CASIKNRVTSTDTQYF. The CDR3 DNA sequence: TGTGCCAGCATTAAAAACAGAGTCACCAGCACAGATACGCAGTATTTT.

Only one count was recorded for this clone. Other DNA sequences within the sample encode an identical CDR3. V is TRBV6-1 and J is TRBJ1-1; 10 nucleotides match TRBD1. The CDR3 runs to 15 residues. The V gene end was trimmed by 5 bases and the J gene end by 2 bases; junction bases not matched to a gene: 5. Germline assignment: CDR1 MNHNS and CDR2 SASEGT. CDR3 in amino acids: CASSPRQGANTEAFF. The CDR3 DNA follows: TGTGCCAGCAGTCCCCGACAGGGGGCTAACACTGAAGCTTTCTTT.

The chain has TRBV7-8 and TRBJ1-3, with TRBD1 matching over 9 bases. Germline values: CDR1 SGHVS, CDR2 FQNEAQ. Unmatched junction bases numbered 6, after V lost 5 bases and J lost 4 bases. CDR3 length: 15 amino acids. CDR3 amino acids: CASSLQGAGGNTIYF. For the CDR3, the DNA is TGTGCCAGCAGCCTACAGGGGGCAGGGGGAAACACCATATATTTT.